This T cell receptor (beta chain) is drawn from a study of CD8+ T cells in alopecia areata. Overall study context: Those patients who were treated received oral tofacitinib, which was given at 5 to 10 mg twice daily for moderate-to-severe alopecia areata. Notes on the study in general: Scalp sequencing captures resident alphabeta T cells of normal skin too. Many expanded lesional clones remained in scalp and blood on tofacitinib.

The treatment: oral pan-JAK inhibitor, 5-10 mg twice daily. Collected material from alopecia areata patients comprised lesional scalp punch biopsies and peripheral blood. Regarding this clone: The target antigen is unknown.

Extracted RNA was reverse transcribed into cDNA, the sequencing template. Assay: immunoSEQ multiplex PCR; the TCRdb copy retains only in-frame clones and omits some. This sample has fewer than 250,000 clones; over 40% occur once, and the top ten carry around 3%. Between the trimmed V and J ends, which lost 4 bases and 2 bases, there was a span of 7 bases. Germline CDR1 is MNHEY and CDR2 is SMNVEV (reference sequence). The CDR3 is 13 amino acids. The sequence was obtained from a human donor with alopecia areata. The chain uses TRBV27 and TRBJ2-3; no definite D call. Specimen: CD4+ T cells sorted from blood, collected at roughly week 36, from a patient treated with tofacitinib. The CDR3 protein is CASSSYYTDTQYF. CDR3 in DNA: TGTGCCAGCAGTTCCTATTACACAGATACGCAGTATTTT.